What follows are 25 T cell receptor beta chains derived from one specimen sequenced in a study of cytomegalovirus exposure and HLA in healthy donors. This table comes from immunoSEQ multiplex PCR, and its TCRdb copy is limited to in-frame clones, with some not included. This sample has 150,000 to 200,000 clones, with around nine tenths found just once. The sample consisted of PBMCs. The receptor set was obtained from a woman under 40 in good health and CMV-seronegative.

The chain couples TRBV4-1 to TRBJ2-7, with unresolved D. Germline V gene data show CDR1 as MGHRA and CDR2 as YSYEKL. The CDR3 has 15 amino acids. The ends were cut back, 0 bases at V and 1 base at J, with 10 bases in the middle. The CDR3 coding sequence is TGCGCCAGCAGCCAAGAAGAAGCAGGTTCCTACGAGCAGTACTTC. Its protein is CASSQEEAGSYEQYF.

The chain recombines TRBV2 with TRBJ2-3, with TRBD1 as a possible D gene (5 bases). Looked up from germline, CDR1 is SNHLY and CDR2 is FYNNEI. The ends were cut back, 9 bases at V and 1 base at J, with 23 bases in the middle. There are 17 residues in the CDR3. Written as DNA, the CDR3 is TGTGCCAGGACTGCACCAACAGGCGACCATGGCACAGATACGCAGTATTTT. It translates to CARTAPTGDHGTDTQYF.

The chain joins TRBV13 to TRBJ2-3; the match to TRBD2 covers 8 bases. V trimming: 2 bases; J trimming: 0 bases; junction bases outside the gene matches: 1. CDR1 and CDR2 (germline): PRHDT, FYEKMQ (reference sequence). The CDR3 contains 15 residues. CDR3 residues: CASSLLAGSTDTQYF. DNA of the CDR3: TGTGCCAGCAGCTTATTAGCGGGGAGCACAGATACGCAGTATTTT.

V is TRBV11-2 and J is TRBJ2-3; D not resolved. V lost 1 base and J 1 base, leaving 6 bases between the germline ends. The CDR3 runs 14 residues. CDR1 is SGHAT, CDR2 FQNNGV, per germline. The CDR3 DNA is TGTGCCAGCAGCTTAGGCCCGGGCACAGATACGCAGTATTTT. Encoded protein: CASSLGPGTDTQYF. The full variable domain, in which reference TRBV11-2 and TRBJ2-3 provide the parts outside the CDR3, is EAGVAQSPRYKIIEKRQSVAFWCNPISGHATLYWYQQILGQGPKLLIQFQNNGVVDDSQLPKDRFSAERLKGVDSTLKIQPAKLEDSAVYLCASSLGPGTDTQYFGPGTRLTVL.

The chain couples TRBV23-1 to TRBJ2-7; TRBD1 matches 12 bases. TRBV23-1 has ORF status, its function being uncertain. J was trimmed by 1 base and V by 0 bases; bases with no gene match: 19. The CDR3 length is 22 residues. CDR3 sequence reads: CASSQSGRHGDRGLPTSYEQYF. CDR3 DNA sequence: TGCGCCAGCAGTCAATCGGGTCGTCATGGGGACAGGGGGCTACCAACTTCCTACGAGCAGTACTTC.

This CDR3 is CASSQVGDEQYF. In DNA form, the CDR3 reads TGTGCCAGCAGCCAAGTAGGGGACGAGCAGTACTTC. V usage is TRBV4-2 and J usage is TRBJ2-7; D perhaps matches TRBD1 (5 bases). CDR3 length: 12 amino acids. Germline V CDR1 and CDR2: LGHNA, YNFKEQ. V shed 1 base and J shed 5 bases, with 6 bases lying between them.

The CDR3 DNA sequence: TGTGCCAGCAGTATCAGGACAGGGGGGTATCAGCCCCAGCATTTT. It codes for CASSIRTGGYQPQHF. The chain has TRBV28 and TRBJ1-5; 10 bases line up with TRBD1. Germline V gene lookup returns CDR1 MDHEN and CDR2 SYDVKM. The CDR3 consists of 15 residues. V lost 5 bases, J lost 5 bases, and 6 bases stayed unmatched.

This clone was recorded once. The genes are TRBV29-1 and TRBJ2-5; TRBD1 might be the D (5 bases). The CDR3 loop spans 12 amino acids. V was shortened by 4 bases and J by 5 bases, with 11 bases between the two germline ends. CDR1 and CDR2 from the germline V gene are SQVTM and ANQGSEA. CDR3 in DNA: TGCAGCGTTGGGGGCGAAGCGGAGACCCAGTACTTC. Amino acid sequence: CSVGGEAETQYF.

The V gene is TRBV13, the J gene TRBJ2-7, with TRBD2 matching over 11 bases. The junction had 2 bases not matched to a gene; V was cut back by 6 bases and J by 1 base. The germline V gene has CDR1 PRHDT and CDR2 FYEKMQ (reference sequence). The CDR3 contains 14 residues. The chain's CDR3 is CASRVAGGSYEQYF. CDR3 bases: TGTGCCAGCAGGGTAGCGGGGGGGTCCTACGAGCAGTACTTC.

The V call is TRBV6-1, the J call TRBJ2-6; TRBD1 is a possible D gene (6 bases). The CDR3 is 15 residues long. In germline, CDR1 is MNHNS, CDR2 SASEGT. Trimming stripped 6 bases from V and 0 bases from J, with 9 bases between. In DNA, the CDR3 is TGTGCCAGCAGCGGACAGTACTCTGGGGCCAACGTCCTGACTTTC. Its translation: CASSGQYSGANVLTF.

The chain couples TRBV6-1 to TRBJ1-1, with D perhaps matching TRBD1 (6 bases). From germline, CDR1 is MNHNS and CDR2 SASEGT. With 5 bases removed from V and 7 bases from J, the gap between germline ends came to 14 bases. The CDR3 totals 13 residues. The CDR3 coding sequence is TGTGCCAGCAGTCGAGCCCGGGACAATGAAGCTTTCTTT. Protein: CASSRARDNEAFF.

This chain links TRBV6-5 with TRBJ1-5; a weak D match, TRBD1 (6 bases). This CDR3 is 13 amino acids long. Per germline, CDR1 MNHEY and CDR2 SVGAGI. Trimming stripped 8 bases from V and 6 bases from J, with 14 bases between. The CDR3 DNA is TGTGCCAGCGGTAAAGGGGGGGGTCAGCCCCAGCATTTT. It translates to CASGKGGGQPQHF.

This chain joins TRBV2 and TRBJ1-3, with unresolved D. With 6 bases removed from V and 1 base from J, the gap between germline ends came to 16 bases. The germline gives CDR1 SNHLY, CDR2 FYNNEI. The CDR3 totals 16 residues. The CDR3, as DNA: TGTGCCAGCAGCGCTCCGGGGAAGGGATCTGGAAACACCATATATTTT. It encodes CASSAPGKGSGNTIYF.

The CDR3 is CASNRQGKWDEQFF. The CDR3 bases are TGTGCCAGCAACCGACAGGGAAAATGGGATGAGCAGTTCTTC. This chain uses TRBV27 with TRBJ2-1; 7 nucleotides agree with TRBD1. The CDR3 sequence is 14 residues long. J was trimmed by 8 bases and V by 7 bases; bases with no gene match: 11. Germline lookup yields CDR1 MNHEY and CDR2 SMNVEV (reference sequence).

The genes are TRBV19 and TRBJ1-1; D perhaps matches TRBD1 (6 bases). This CDR3 has 14 amino acids. V was shortened by 3 bases and J by 1 base, with 9 bases between the two germline ends. Germline-derived CDR1 and CDR2 are LNHDA and SQIVND (reference sequence). CDR3 protein: CASSIAGANTEAFF. CDR3 in DNA: TGTGCCAGTAGTATCGCAGGGGCGAACACTGAAGCTTTCTTT.

This rearrangement joins TRBV5-6 to TRBJ2-6, with D maybe TRBD2 (6 bases). In germline, CDR1 is SGHDT, CDR2 YYEEEE. The CDR3 contains 18 residues. The V end lost 0 bases, the J end lost 4 bases, and 17 bases lay between the germline ends. Here the CDR3 reads CASSLVGEAGLGANVLTF. As DNA, the CDR3 is TGTGCCAGCAGCTTGGTAGGGGAAGCGGGTCTGGGGGCCAACGTCCTGACTTTC.

This clone was counted a few times. The CDR3 spells CASSPPQGGGYTF. The CDR3 coding sequence is TGTGCCAGCAGCCCACCCCAGGGTGGTGGCTACACCTTC. The chain recombines TRBV9 with TRBJ1-2; weak D call: TRBD1 (5 bases). CDR1 SGDLS and CDR2 YYNGEE come from the germline V gene. The CDR3 extends over 13 amino acids. The V and J ends lost 4 bases and 7 bases respectively, with 14 bases between them. The full variable domain, with the rest looked up from reference TRBV9 and TRBJ1-2, is DSGVTQTPKHLITATGQRVTLRCSPRSGDLSVYWYQQSLDQGLQFLIQYYNGEERAKGNILERFSAQQFPDLHSELNLSSLELGDSALYFCASSPPQGGGYTFGSGTRLTVV.

V gene TRBV5-4 combines with J gene TRBJ2-3; D call uncertain. The CDR3 totals 14 residues. V gave up 1 base and J gave up 2 bases, with 8 bases separating them. Germline lookup yields CDR1 SGHNT and CDR2 YYREEE (reference sequence). The CDR3 DNA follows: TGTGCCAGCAGCTTGCAGAGACTCACAGATACGCAGTATTTT. This translates into CASSLQRLTDTQYF. The full variable domain, rest sourced from reference TRBV5-4 and TRBJ2-3, is ETGVTQSPTHLIKTRGQQVTLRCSSQSGHNTVSWYQQALGQGPQFIFQYYREEENGRGNFPPRFSGLQFPNYSSELNVNALELDDSALYLCASSLQRLTDTQYFGPGTRLTVL.

V is TRBV7-2 and J is TRBJ1-6, with 9 bases that match TRBD1. CDR3 length: 15 amino acids. V dropped 5 bases and J dropped 6; count of bases not matched to a gene: 5. Germline assignment: CDR1 SGHTA and CDR2 FQGNSA. The CDR3: CASSPATGGNSPLHF. CDR3 DNA: TGTGCCAGCAGCCCAGCGACAGGGGGTAATTCACCCCTCCACTTT.

The CDR3 is CASSLGGTADYNSPLHF. As DNA, the CDR3 is TGCGCCAGCAGCTTGGGGGGGACAGCAGATTATAATTCACCCCTCCACTTT. The chain uses TRBV5-1 and TRBJ1-6, with 7 bases that match TRBD1. Germline V gene data show CDR1 as SGHRS and CDR2 as YFSETQ. V was pared by 0 bases and J by 4 bases, with 7 bases of the junction left unmatched. The CDR3 runs to 17 residues.

The rearrangement links TRBV7-8 to TRBJ1-2, with 10 nucleotides matching TRBD1. The CDR3 length is 15 residues. V lost 4 bases to trimming and J lost 7 bases; unmatched junction nucleotides: 9. CDR1 SGHVS and CDR2 FQNEAQ come from the germline V gene. The CDR3 loop is CASSSTRGQGGGYTF. CDR3 bases: TGTGCCAGCAGCTCTACCCGTGGACAGGGGGGTGGCTACACCTTC.

This clone was recorded only once. The V call is TRBV7-6, the J call TRBJ2-1; 8 bases align to TRBD2. The length of the CDR3 is 16 residues. Germline V lookup: CDR1 SGHVS, CDR2 FNYEAQ. With 3 bases clipped from V and 3 bases from J, the junction kept 7 bases outside the gene matches. This chain's CDR3 is CASSFKRGPLYNEQFF. In DNA form, the CDR3 reads TGTGCCAGCAGCTTCAAGCGGGGGCCCCTCTACAATGAGCAGTTCTTC. Together with reference TRBV7-6 and TRBJ2-1, the CDR3 gives the full variable domain: GAGVSQSPRYKVTKRGQDVALRCDPISGHVSLYWYRQALGQGPEFLTYFNYEAQQDKSGLPNDRFSAERPEGSISTLTIQRTEQRDSAMYRCASSFKRGPLYNEQFFGPGTRLTVL.

The chain couples TRBV2 to TRBJ2-5; 11 nucleotides match TRBD2. The V and J ends lost 7 bases and 2 bases, in that order; junction bases with no gene match: 6. CDR1 is SNHLY, CDR2 FYNNEI, per germline. The CDR3 consists of 15 residues. The CDR3 here is CASTRGTSGQETQYF. The CDR3, as DNA: TGTGCCAGCACCCGAGGGACTAGCGGACAAGAGACCCAGTACTTC.

CDR3 amino acids: CASSPGAGVWSPLHF. The CDR3 nucleotides read TGTGCCAGCAGCCCTGGGGCGGGGGTATGGTCACCCCTCCACTTT. The chain links TRBV14 to TRBJ1-6; maybe TRBD1 (5 bases). CDR3 length: 15 amino acids. Germline V lookup: CDR1 SGHDN, CDR2 FVKESK. The germline V and J ends were trimmed by 4 bases and 10 bases, with 17 bases remaining between them.

This chain uses TRBV7-2 with TRBJ1-1; D gene uncertain. The CDR3 consists of 15 residues. The germline V gene encodes CDR1 SGHTA and CDR2 FQGNSA. V lost 5 bases and J lost 4, with 17 bases in between. CDR3 protein: CASSPQVGSGTEAFF. The CDR3 DNA sequence: TGTGCCAGCAGCCCCCAAGTGGGGAGTGGCACTGAAGCTTTCTTT.